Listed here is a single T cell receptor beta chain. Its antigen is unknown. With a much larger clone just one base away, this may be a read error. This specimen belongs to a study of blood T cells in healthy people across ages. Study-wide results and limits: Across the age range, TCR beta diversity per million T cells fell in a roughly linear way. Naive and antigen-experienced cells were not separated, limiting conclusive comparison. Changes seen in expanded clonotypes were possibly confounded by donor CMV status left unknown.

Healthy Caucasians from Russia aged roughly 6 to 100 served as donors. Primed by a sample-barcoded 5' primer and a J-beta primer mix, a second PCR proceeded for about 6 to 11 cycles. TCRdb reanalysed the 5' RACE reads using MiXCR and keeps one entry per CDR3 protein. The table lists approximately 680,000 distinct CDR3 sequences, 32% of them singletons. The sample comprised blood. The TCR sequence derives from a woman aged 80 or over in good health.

The CDR3 reads CGAPVSGGAGETQYF. CDR3 nucleotides: TGCGGTGCTCCTGTTAGCGGGGGGGCCGGAGAGACCCAGTACTTC. V is TRBV20-1 and J is TRBJ2-5; 11 bases map to TRBD2. Germline lookup yields CDR1 DFQATT and CDR2 SNEGSKA (reference sequence). This CDR3 is 15 amino acids long.